This T cell receptor (beta chain) appears in the sequencing data of a study of brain T cells in children with intractable seizures. Time point noted: blood from clinic visit 5 months post-surgery; TSC patient then seizure free. Surgery cases with the highest brain T cell transcript signatures were chosen for sequencing. Pre-surgery treatment included at least one anti-epileptic drug. Measured with immunoSEQ multiplex PCR; TCRdb has only the in-frame clones, and not every one. The sample has about 340,000 clones, more than 85% seen once. The sample consisted of peripheral blood, taken roughly 5 months after surgery. This TCR came from a boy under two years old with tuberous sclerosis and intractable seizures.

CDR3 coding DNA: TGTGCCAGCAGTTTAAATGGTGTAAGTCAGCCCCAGCATTTT. This encodes CASSLNGVSQPQHF. This chain uses TRBV27 with TRBJ1-5, with no clear D. The CDR3 extends over 14 amino acids. Trimming stripped 2 bases from V and 6 bases from J, with 11 bases between. CDR1 and CDR2 from the germline V gene are MNHEY and SMNVEV (reference sequence).